Presented here are 17 T cell receptor beta chains from one specimen sequenced in a study of T cells after yellow fever vaccination. TCRdb re-derived calls from the 5' RACE reads in MiXCR, one entry per CDR3 protein. The profile shows over 300,000 distinct CDR3 sequences, less than 4.5% of them singletons. Sequences were derived from PBMCs, sampled on the day of the yellow fever booster vaccination. The origin of the receptors is a man aged 18 to 29 who received the YFV17D yellow fever vaccine.

The chain uses TRBV18 and TRBJ2-1, with 7 positions matching TRBD2. The CDR3 sequence is 16 residues long. CDR1 and CDR2 from the germline V gene are KGHSH and LQKENI. Trimming at V came to 2 bases and at J to 0 bases, leaving 4 bases not matched to a gene. CDR3 region: CASSPTRLASYNEQFF. In DNA, the CDR3 is TGTGCCAGCTCACCAACTCGACTAGCCTCCTACAATGAGCAGTTCTTC.

This clonotype was found many times. The V and J genes are TRBV11-2 and TRBJ2-4; D perhaps matches TRBD1 (6 bases). The germline V gene encodes CDR1 SGHAT and CDR2 FQNNGV. V was cut by 6 bases and J by 0 bases, with 15 bases left in between. The CDR3 has 16 residues. In DNA form, the CDR3 reads TGTGCCAGCAGAGATACAGGGAACCTAGCCAAAAACATTCAGTACTTC. It translates to CASRDTGNLAKNIQYF.

The chain recombines TRBV12-3 or TRBV12-4 with TRBJ2-3; 9 bases agree with TRBD2. The CDR3 totals 15 residues. V was pared by 6 bases and J by 7 bases, with 11 bases of the junction left unmatched. The CDR3 protein is CASRAQGGGGNTQYF. As DNA, the CDR3 is TGTGCCAGCAGGGCCCAGGGCGGGGGGGGAAATACGCAGTATTTT.

This clonotype was counted many times. The V gene is TRBV6-2 or TRBV6-3, the J gene TRBJ2-7, with 7 bases matching TRBD2. CDR3 size: 15 residues. Per germline, CDR1 MNHEY and CDR2 SVGEGT. V trimming: 6 bases; J trimming: 1 base; junction bases outside the gene matches: 9. The CDR3 DNA is TGTGCCAGCAGATTAGGCGGGGGACCATCCTACGAGCAGTACGTC. This sequence encodes CASRLGGGPSYEQYV.

This clonotype was detected only a few times. The gene calls are TRBV10-3 and TRBJ2-5; D uncertain. V shed 1 base and J shed 2 bases, with 8 bases lying between them. The CDR3 has 14 amino acids. Per germline, CDR1 ENHRY and CDR2 SYGVKD. CDR3 sequence reads: CAISEFRAQETQYF. DNA of the CDR3: TGTGCCATCAGTGAGTTCCGAGCACAAGAGACCCAGTACTTC.

This clonotype appeared many times. This chain uses TRBV18 with TRBJ2-7; 8 bases are a match to TRBD1. This CDR3 is 13 amino acids long. V shed 2 bases and J 6 bases; nucleotides not matched to a gene: 3. The germline V gene has CDR1 KGHSH and CDR2 LQKENI. The CDR3 protein is CASSPMDRAEQYV. In nucleotides, the CDR3 is TGTGCCAGCTCACCAATGGACAGGGCCGAGCAGTACGTC.

This clonotype occurred many times. The chain employs TRBV5-1 and TRBJ2-3; TRBD1 or TRBD2 may be the D gene (5 bases each). Trimming took off 1 base at V and 4 bases at J, with 13 bases between the two ends. Germline CDR1 is SGHRS and CDR2 is YFSETQ. This CDR3 contains 15 residues. CDR3 nucleotides: TGCGCCAGCAGCTTGTCGCGGGTACAGGCAGATACGCAGTATTTT. Its protein is CASSLSRVQADTQYF.

There are many counts of this clonotype. The chain joins TRBV7-6 to TRBJ1-4; 9 bases map to TRBD1. V shed 5 bases, J shed 5 bases, and the junction held 9 bases outside the gene matches. The CDR3 has 16 amino acids. The V gene's germline CDR1 is SGHVS and CDR2 FNYEAQ. CDR3: CASSLTYGTGNEKLFF. CDR3 in DNA: TGTGCCAGCAGCCTTACCTATGGGACAGGGAATGAAAAACTGTTTTTT.

This clonotype was picked up a small number of times. J is TRBJ2-5 and V is TRBV28; 9 positions match TRBD1. Trimming cost V 6 bases and J 4 bases; bases outside gene matches: 3. The CDR3 sequence is 13 residues long. CDR1 MDHEN and CDR2 SYDVKM come from the germline V gene. This CDR3 reads CASSRTGVETQYF. As DNA, the CDR3 is TGTGCCAGCAGCCGGACAGGGGTAGAGACCCAGTACTTC.

The chain joins TRBV24-1 to TRBJ2-5; 9 bases agree with TRBD2. CDR1 KGHDR and CDR2 SFDVKD come from the germline V gene. The CDR3 extends over 15 amino acids. The trim removed 5 bases at V and 5 bases at J, leaving 8 bases unmatched. In DNA, the CDR3 is TGTGCCACCAGTGTCGGAGCGGGGGGTCCGGAGACCCAGTACTTC. Translated: CATSVGAGGPETQYF.

In this sample, this clonotype turned up many times. The gene calls are TRBV5-1 and TRBJ2-1; D is ambiguous. Trimming shortened V by 0 bases and J by 8 bases, and 3 bases separated the two germline ends. This CDR3 spans 11 amino acids. The germline V gene has CDR1 SGHRS and CDR2 YFSETQ. For the CDR3, the DNA is TGCGCCAGCAGCTTGGCCCATGAGCAGTTCTTC. Its protein is CASSLAHEQFF.

There are many counts of this clonotype. The chain recombines TRBV6-2 or TRBV6-3 with TRBJ1-2; D is undetermined. CDR1 and CDR2 (germline): MNHEY, SVGEGT. V was trimmed by 7 bases and J by 0 bases, leaving 12 bases between them. This CDR3 region has 14 residues. The CDR3 protein is CASNDFSANYGYTF. CDR3 DNA sequence: TGTGCCAGCAATGACTTCAGTGCTAACTATGGCTACACCTTC.

The V gene is TRBV5-4, the J gene TRBJ1-1; a weak D match, TRBD1 (5 bases). CDR1 is SGHNT and CDR2 is YYREEE in the germline V gene (reference sequence). The CDR3 is 15 amino acids. The V gene lost 4 bases and the J gene lost 1 base, with 14 bases spanning the gap. CDR3 nucleotide sequence: TGTGCCAGCAGCCAATACCAGGGCAGGAACACTGAAGCTTTCTTT. Translated, it gives CASSQYQGRNTEAFF. The whole variable domain, filled in from reference TRBV5-4 and TRBJ1-1, reads ETGVTQSPTHLIKTRGQQVTLRCSSQSGHNTVSWYQQALGQGPQFIFQYYREEENGRGNFPPRFSGLQFPNYSSELNVNALELDDSALYLCASSQYQGRNTEAFFGQGTRLTVV.

This clonotype was recorded at least ten times. V usage is TRBV18 and J usage is TRBJ2-1; 8 bases match TRBD2. Germline V lookup: CDR1 KGHSH, CDR2 LQKENI. The CDR3 is 15 residues long. V lost 2 bases, J lost 2 bases, and 2 bases stayed unmatched. CDR3 in DNA: TGTGCCAGCTCACCAAGCGGGGGCACCTACAATGAGCAGTTCTTC. Translated: CASSPSGGTYNEQFF.

This clonotype was counted at least ten times. The chain uses TRBV4-1 and TRBJ1-1; D is unclear. Germline V lookup: CDR1 MGHRA, CDR2 YSYEKL. CDR3 length: 16 residues. Trimming stripped 1 base from V and 0 bases from J, with 12 bases between. In nucleotides, the CDR3 is TGCGCCAGCAGCCAAGCTCTCGGCCTTTTGAACACTGAAGCTTTCTTT. Its translation: CASSQALGLLNTEAFF.

The rearrangement joins TRBV5-1 to TRBJ2-5; D unresolved. Germline V gives CDR1 SGHRS, CDR2 YFSETQ. The CDR3 length is 14 residues. Trimming pared 2 bases from V and 1 base from J, leaving 9 bases between. The DNA for the CDR3 is TGCGCCAGCAGCTTAGTTCACCCCCAAGAGACCCAGTACTTC. This codes for CASSLVHPQETQYF.

This chain links TRBV3-1 with TRBJ1-2, with D possibly TRBD1 on 5 matching bases. Germline V gene sequence: CDR1 LGHDT, CDR2 YNNKEL (reference sequence). The CDR3 is 18 residues long. V lost 4 bases and J lost 3, with 24 bases in between. The CDR3 loop reads CASSLGTGGSTSYYGYTF. CDR3 nucleotide sequence: TGTGCCAGCAGCCTCGGAACAGGAGGCTCTACTTCCTACTATGGCTACACCTTC.